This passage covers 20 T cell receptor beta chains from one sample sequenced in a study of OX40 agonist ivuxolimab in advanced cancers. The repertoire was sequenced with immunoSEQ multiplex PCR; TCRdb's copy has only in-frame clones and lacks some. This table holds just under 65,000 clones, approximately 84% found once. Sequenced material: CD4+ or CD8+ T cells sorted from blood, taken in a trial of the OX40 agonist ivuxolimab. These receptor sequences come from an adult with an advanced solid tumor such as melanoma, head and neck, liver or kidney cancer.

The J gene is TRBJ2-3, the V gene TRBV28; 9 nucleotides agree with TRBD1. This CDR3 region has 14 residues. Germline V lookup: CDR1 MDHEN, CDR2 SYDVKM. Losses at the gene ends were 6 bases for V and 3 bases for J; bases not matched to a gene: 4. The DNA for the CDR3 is TGTGCCAGCAGCCCGGGACAGGGTACAGATACGCAGTATTTT. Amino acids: CASSPGQGTDTQYF.

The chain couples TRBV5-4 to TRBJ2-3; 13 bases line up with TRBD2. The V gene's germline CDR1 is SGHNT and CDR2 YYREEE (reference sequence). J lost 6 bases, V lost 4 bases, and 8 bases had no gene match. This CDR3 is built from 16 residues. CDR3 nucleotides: TGTGCCAGCAGCCAATCGACTAGCGGGGGGAGGGATACGCAGTATTTT. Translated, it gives CASSQSTSGGRDTQYF.

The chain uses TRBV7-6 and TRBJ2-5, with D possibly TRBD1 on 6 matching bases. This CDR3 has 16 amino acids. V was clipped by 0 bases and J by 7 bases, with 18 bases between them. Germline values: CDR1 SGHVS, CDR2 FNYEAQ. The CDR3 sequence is CASSLAGAGSAGTQYF. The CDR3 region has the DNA TGTGCCAGCAGCTTAGCGGGGGCCGGTTCCGCGGGGACCCAGTACTTC.

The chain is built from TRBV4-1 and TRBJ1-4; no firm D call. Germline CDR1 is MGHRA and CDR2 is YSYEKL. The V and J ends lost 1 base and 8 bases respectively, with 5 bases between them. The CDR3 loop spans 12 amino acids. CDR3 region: CASSQGGEKLFF. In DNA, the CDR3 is TGCGCCAGCAGCCAAGGGGGAGAAAAACTGTTTTTT.

DNA for the CDR3: TGTGCCATCAGGACGGATATGAACACTGAAGCTTTCTTT. This translates into CAIRTDMNTEAFF. V gene TRBV10-3 combines with J gene TRBJ1-1; D remains ambiguous. Trimming left V 6 bases short and J 0 bases short, with 8 bases between. Germline loops: CDR1 ENHRY, CDR2 SYGVKD. CDR3 size: 13 residues.

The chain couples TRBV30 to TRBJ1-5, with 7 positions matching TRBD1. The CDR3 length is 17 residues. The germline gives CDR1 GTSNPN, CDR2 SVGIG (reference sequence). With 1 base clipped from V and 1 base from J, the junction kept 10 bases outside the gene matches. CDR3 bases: TGTGCCTGGAGTGGCCGTGTGACAGGGAGGAGCAATCAGCCCCAGCATTTT. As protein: CAWSGRVTGRSNQPQHF.

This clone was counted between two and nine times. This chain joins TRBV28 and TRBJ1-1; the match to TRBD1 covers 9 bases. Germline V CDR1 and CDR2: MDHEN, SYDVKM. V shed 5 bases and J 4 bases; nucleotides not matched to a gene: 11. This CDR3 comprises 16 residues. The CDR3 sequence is CASSPPGTGMSTEAFF. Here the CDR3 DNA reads TGTGCCAGCAGTCCCCCCGGGACAGGGATGAGCACTGAAGCTTTCTTT.

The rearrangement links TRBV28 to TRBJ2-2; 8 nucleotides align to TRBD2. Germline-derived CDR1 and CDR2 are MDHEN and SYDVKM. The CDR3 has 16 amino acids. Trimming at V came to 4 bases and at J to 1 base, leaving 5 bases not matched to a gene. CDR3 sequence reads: CASSSGGAGNTGELFF. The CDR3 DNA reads TGTGCCAGCAGTTCCGGGGGGGCCGGGAACACCGGGGAGCTGTTTTTT.

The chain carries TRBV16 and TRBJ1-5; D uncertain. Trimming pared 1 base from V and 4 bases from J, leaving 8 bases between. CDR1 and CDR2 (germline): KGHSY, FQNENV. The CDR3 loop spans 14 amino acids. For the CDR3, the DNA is TGTGCCAGCAGCCAATTTAGAGGGAATCAGCCCCAGCATTTT. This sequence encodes CASSQFRGNQPQHF.

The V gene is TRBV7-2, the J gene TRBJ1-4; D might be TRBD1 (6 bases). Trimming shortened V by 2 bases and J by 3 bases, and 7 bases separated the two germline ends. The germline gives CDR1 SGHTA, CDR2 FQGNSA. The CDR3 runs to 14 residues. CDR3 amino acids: CASSLQGSNEKLFF. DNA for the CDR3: TGTGCCAGCAGCTTACAGGGGTCTAATGAAAAACTGTTTTTT.

The CDR3 DNA sequence: TGTGCCTGGAGTGGGCGAGGACGGACAGGGGTCCGTTCTCATGAGCAGTTCTTC. Translating gives CAWSGRGRTGVRSHEQFF. The V gene is TRBV30, the J gene TRBJ2-1; the match to TRBD1 covers 9 bases. This CDR3 contains 18 residues. Trimming cost V 1 base and J 8 bases; bases outside gene matches: 18. CDR1 and CDR2 from the germline V gene are GTSNPN and SVGIG (reference sequence).

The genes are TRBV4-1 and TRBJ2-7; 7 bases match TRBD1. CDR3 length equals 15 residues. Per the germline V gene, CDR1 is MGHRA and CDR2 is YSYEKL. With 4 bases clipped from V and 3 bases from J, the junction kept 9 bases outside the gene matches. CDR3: CASSLIRTGGYEQYF. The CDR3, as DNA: TGCGCCAGCAGCCTCATTCGGACAGGCGGCTACGAGCAGTACTTC.

The DNA for the CDR3 is TGTGCCAGCAGTGAAGAGGGACCCGCCTACGAGCAGTACTTC. Amino acids: CASSEEGPAYEQYF. V is TRBV6-1 and J is TRBJ2-7; either TRBD1 or TRBD2 may fit D (5 bases each). The V gene lost 1 base and the J gene lost 2 bases, with 9 bases spanning the gap. The CDR3 is made up of 14 amino acids. Germline V CDR1 and CDR2: MNHNS, SASEGT.

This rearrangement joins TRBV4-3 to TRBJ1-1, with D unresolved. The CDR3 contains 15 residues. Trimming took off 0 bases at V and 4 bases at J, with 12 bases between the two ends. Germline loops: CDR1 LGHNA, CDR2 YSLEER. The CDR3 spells CASSQEPQAATEAFF. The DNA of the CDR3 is TGCGCCAGCAGCCAAGAACCCCAGGCGGCCACTGAAGCTTTCTTT.

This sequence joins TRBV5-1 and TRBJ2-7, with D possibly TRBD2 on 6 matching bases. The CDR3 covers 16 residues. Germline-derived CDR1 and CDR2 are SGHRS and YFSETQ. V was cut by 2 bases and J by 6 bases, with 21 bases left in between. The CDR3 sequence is CASSFTGTPLEGEQYF. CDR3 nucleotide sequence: TGCGCCAGCAGCTTTACCGGGACTCCCCTTGAGGGCGAGCAGTACTTC.

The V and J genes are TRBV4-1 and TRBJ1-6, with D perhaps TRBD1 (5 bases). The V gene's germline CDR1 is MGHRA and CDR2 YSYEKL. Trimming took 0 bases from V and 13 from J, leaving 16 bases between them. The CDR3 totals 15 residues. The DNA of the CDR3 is TGCGCCAGCAGCCAAGATCCGCAGGGCCCCTGGCCCCTCCACTTT. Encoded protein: CASSQDPQGPWPLHF.

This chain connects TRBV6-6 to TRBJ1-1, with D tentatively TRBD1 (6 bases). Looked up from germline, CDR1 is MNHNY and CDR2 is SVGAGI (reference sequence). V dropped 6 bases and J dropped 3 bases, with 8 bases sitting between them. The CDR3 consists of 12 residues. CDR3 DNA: TGTGCCAGCAGCAACAGGGACACTGAAGCTTTCTTT. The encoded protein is CASSNRDTEAFF.

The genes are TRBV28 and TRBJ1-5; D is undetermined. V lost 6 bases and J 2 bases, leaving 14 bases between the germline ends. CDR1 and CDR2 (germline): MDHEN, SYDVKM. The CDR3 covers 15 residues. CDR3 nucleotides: TGTGCCAGCAGCAGCCAGCGGCGGGGCAATCAGCCCCAGCATTTT. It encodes CASSSQRRGNQPQHF.

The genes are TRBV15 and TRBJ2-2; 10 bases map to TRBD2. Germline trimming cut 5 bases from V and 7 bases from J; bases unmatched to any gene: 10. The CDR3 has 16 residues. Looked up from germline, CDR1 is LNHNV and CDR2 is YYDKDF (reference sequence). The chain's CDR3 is CATSGRAGGPNGELFF. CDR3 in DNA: TGTGCCACCAGCGGTAGAGCGGGGGGGCCTAACGGGGAGCTGTTTTTT.

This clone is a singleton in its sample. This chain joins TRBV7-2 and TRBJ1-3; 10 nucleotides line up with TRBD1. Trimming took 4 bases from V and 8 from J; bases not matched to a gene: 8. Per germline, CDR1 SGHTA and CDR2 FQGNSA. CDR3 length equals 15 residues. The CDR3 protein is CASSSQGTGVDTIYF. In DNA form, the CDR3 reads TGTGCCAGCAGCTCCCAAGGGACAGGGGTAGACACCATATATTTT.